This T cell receptor beta chain originates from a study of cytomegalovirus exposure and HLA in healthy donors. Study context: From about 170 million T cells, an earlier analysis saw roughly 120 million unique TCR beta sequences. Study outcomes and limitations: Analyses of presence and absence presupposed an approximately uniform sequencing depth across donors. Reports state that TCR beta sequences accurately predicted most subjects' HLA-A and HLA-B alleles.

For this clone: Its antigen is unidentified.

Germline V gene lookup returns CDR1 SGHRS and CDR2 YFSETQ. The germline V and J ends were trimmed by 1 base and 3 bases, with 10 bases remaining between them. The length of the CDR3 is 14 residues. The PCR employed 60 Vbeta primers together with 13 Jbeta primers. This table comes from immunoSEQ multiplex PCR, and its TCRdb copy is limited to in-frame clones, with some not included. The sample shows roughly 160,000 clones, 60% to 85% of them seen only once. Sequenced sample: PBMCs. The sequence came from a man aged 45 to 65 in good health and CMV-seropositive. The chain has TRBV5-1 and TRBJ1-1, with D possibly being TRBD1 (5 bases). The CDR3 here is CASSLPGEYTEAFF. As DNA, the CDR3 is TGCGCCAGCAGCTTGCCGGGGGAGTACACTGAAGCTTTCTTT.